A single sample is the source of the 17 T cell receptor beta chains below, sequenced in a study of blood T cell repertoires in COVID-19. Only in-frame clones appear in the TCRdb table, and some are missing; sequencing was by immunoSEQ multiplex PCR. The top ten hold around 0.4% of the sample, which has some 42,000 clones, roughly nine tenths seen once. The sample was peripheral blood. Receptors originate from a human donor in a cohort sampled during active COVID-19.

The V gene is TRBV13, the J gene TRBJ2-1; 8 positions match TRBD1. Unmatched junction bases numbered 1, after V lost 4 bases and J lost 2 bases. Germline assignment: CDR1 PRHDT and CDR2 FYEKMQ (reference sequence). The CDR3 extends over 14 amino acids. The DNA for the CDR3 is TGTGCCAGCAGCTCACAGGGGGCCTACAATGAGCAGTTCTTC. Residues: CASSSQGAYNEQFF.

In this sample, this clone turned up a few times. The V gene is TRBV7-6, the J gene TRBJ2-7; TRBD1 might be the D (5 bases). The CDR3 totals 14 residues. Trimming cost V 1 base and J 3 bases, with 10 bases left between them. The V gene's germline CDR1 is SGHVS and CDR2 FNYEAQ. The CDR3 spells CASSLVETDYEQYF. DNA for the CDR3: TGTGCCAGCAGCTTAGTGGAGACAGACTACGAGCAGTACTTC.

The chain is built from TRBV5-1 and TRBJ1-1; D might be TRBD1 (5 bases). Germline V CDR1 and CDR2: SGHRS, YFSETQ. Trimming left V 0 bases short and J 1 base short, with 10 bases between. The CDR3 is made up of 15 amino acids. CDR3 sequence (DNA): TGCGCCAGCAGCTTGGTTTTCAGGGAGAACACTGAAGCTTTCTTT. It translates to CASSLVFRENTEAFF.

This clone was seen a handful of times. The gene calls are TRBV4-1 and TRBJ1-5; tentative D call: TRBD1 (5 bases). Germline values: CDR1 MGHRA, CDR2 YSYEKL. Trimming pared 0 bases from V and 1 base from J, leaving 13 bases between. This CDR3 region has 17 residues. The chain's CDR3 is CASSQDLGVPSNQPQHF. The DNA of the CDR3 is TGCGCCAGCAGCCAAGATTTAGGGGTGCCGAGCAATCAGCCCCAGCATTTT.

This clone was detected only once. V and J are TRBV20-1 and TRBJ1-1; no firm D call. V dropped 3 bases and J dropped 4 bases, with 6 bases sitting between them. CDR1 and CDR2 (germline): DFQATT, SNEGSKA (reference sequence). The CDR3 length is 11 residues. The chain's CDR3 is CSASGSTEAFF. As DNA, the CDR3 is TGCAGTGCTAGCGGGAGCACTGAAGCTTTCTTT.

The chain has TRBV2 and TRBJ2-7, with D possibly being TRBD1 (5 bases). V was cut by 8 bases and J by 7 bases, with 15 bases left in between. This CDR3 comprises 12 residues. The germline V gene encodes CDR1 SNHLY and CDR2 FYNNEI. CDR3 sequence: CASGQGVEEQYF. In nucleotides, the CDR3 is TGTGCCAGCGGTCAGGGTGTTGAAGAGCAGTACTTC.

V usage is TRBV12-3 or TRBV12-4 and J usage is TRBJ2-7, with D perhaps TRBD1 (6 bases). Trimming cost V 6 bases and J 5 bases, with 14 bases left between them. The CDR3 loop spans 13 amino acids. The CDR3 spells CASSRSNRDEQYF. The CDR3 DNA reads TGTGCCAGCAGCCGGTCGAACAGGGACGAGCAGTACTTC.

CDR3 nucleotide sequence: TGTGCCAGCAGTGAGGGGGGACGGCGAAATTCACCCCTCCACTTT. Encoded protein: CASSEGGRRNSPLHF. The chain couples TRBV2 to TRBJ1-6; a weak D match, TRBD1 (5 bases). The CDR3 covers 15 residues. Germline CDR1 and CDR2: SNHLY and FYNNEI. The V end lost 3 bases, the J end lost 7 bases, and 13 bases lay between the germline ends.

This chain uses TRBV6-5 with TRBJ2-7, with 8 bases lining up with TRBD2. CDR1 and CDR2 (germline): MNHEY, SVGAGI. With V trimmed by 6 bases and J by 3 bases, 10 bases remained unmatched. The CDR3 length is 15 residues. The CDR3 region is CASSPIPGGDYEQYF. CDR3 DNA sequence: TGTGCCAGCAGCCCCATTCCGGGAGGGGACTACGAGCAGTACTTC.

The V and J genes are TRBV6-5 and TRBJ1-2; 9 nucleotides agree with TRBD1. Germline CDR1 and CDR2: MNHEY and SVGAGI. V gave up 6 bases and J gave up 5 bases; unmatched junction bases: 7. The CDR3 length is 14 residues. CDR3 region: CASRATGGGYGYTF. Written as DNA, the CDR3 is TGTGCCAGCAGGGCCACAGGGGGCGGGTATGGCTACACCTTC.

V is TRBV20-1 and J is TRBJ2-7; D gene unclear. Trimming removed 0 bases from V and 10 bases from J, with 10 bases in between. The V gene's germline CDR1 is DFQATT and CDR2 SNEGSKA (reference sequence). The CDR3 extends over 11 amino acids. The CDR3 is CSARDGQSQYF. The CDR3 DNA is TGCAGTGCTAGAGATGGGCAGAGCCAGTACTTC.

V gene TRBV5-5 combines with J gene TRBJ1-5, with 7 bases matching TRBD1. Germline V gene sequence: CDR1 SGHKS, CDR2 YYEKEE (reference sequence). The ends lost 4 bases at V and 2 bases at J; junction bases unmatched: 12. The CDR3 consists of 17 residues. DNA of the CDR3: TGTGCCAGCAGCCCATTCGGAACAGGGGATCGCAATCAGCCCCAGCATTTT. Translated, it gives CASSPFGTGDRNQPQHF.

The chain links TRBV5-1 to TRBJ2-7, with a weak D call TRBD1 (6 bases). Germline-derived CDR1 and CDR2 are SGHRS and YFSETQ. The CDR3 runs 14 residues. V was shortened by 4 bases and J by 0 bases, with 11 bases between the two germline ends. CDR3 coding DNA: TGCGCCAGCAGCCGGGACACCCACTCCTACGAGCAGTACTTC. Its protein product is CASSRDTHSYEQYF.

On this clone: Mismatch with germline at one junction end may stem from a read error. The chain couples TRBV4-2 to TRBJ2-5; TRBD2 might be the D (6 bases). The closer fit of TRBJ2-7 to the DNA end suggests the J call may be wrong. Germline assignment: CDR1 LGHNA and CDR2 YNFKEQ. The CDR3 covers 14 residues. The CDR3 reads CASSQGDSSSEQYF. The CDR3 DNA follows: TGTGCCAGCAGCCAAGGGGACTCGTCCTCCGAGCAGTACTTC.

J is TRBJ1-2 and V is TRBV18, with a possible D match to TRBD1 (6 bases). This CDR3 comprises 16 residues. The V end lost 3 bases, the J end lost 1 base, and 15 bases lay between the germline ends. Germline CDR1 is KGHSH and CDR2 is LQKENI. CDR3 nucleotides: TGTGCCAGCTCACCGGAAACAGGGTCAATTAACTATGGCTACACCTTC. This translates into CASSPETGSINYGYTF. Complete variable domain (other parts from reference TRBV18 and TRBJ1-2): NAGVMQNPRHLVRRRGQEARLRCSPMKGHSHVYWYRQLPEEGLKFMVYLQKENIIDESGMPKERFSAEFPKEGPSILRIQQVVRGDSAAYFCASSPETGSINYGYTFGSGTRLTVV.

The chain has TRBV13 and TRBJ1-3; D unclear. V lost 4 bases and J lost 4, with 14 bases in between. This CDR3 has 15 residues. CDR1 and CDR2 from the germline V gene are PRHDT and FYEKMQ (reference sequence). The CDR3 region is CASSSHSYLGNTIYF. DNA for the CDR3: TGTGCCAGCAGCTCCCATTCCTATCTCGGAAACACCATATATTTT.

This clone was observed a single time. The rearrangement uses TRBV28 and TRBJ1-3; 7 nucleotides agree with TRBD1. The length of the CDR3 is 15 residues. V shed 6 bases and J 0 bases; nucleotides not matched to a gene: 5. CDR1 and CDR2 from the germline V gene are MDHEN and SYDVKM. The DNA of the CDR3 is TGTGCCAGCAGCACGGGACAGATCTCTGGAAACACCATATATTTT. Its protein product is CASSTGQISGNTIYF.